The clone carrying this T cell receptor beta chain was seen only once. The antigen is not known. This sample is drawn from a study of shared clonotypes between healthy human individuals. The CDR3 length is 17 residues. In germline, CDR1 is SGHRS, CDR2 YFSETQ. V lost 3 bases to trimming and J lost 5 bases, with 18 bases between them. Profiling relied on immunoSEQ multiplex PCR, and the TCRdb table lists in-frame clones only, not all of them. The profile shows fewer than 350,000 clones, more than 75% of them singletons. Study-level findings and limits: When naive CD4 clonotypes were compared across a few donors, 5% to 5.5% were shared. Among the subsets, naive ones generally showed larger estimated richness than memory ones.

This clonotype was obtained from a man between 18 and 29 years old in good health. Sequenced material: memory CD8+ T cells sorted from blood. This sample's subset: CD45RO+ cells pooled with CCR7-negative TemRA cells. The chain carries TRBV5-1 and TRBJ1-6, with D tentatively TRBD1 (6 bases). CDR3 DNA: TGCGCCAGCAGCTCGCCCGTAGGGGGGTTAAATAATTCACCCCTCCACTTT. This gives the protein CASSSPVGGLNNSPLHF.